This T cell receptor (beta chain) was identified in a study of cytomegalovirus exposure and HLA in healthy donors. General study findings and limits: Reports showed the classifier diagnosing cytomegalovirus status with high specificity and sensitivity. Most TCR sequences proved rare, with some public TCRs found in many donors. It was found in a later analysis that first-cohort TCR clusters tended to co-occur in the 90 to 150 validation repertoires.

From the 120-subject validation cohort, which was separate from the approximately 670-subject first cohort, the donors were drawn. Here immunoSEQ multiplex PCR was the method, and the copy in TCRdb shows in-frame clones only, minus some. The sample records roughly 50,000 clones, about nine tenths being singletons. CDR3 length: 16 residues. A remark on this clone: The antigen remains unidentified.

The chain recombines TRBV21-1 with TRBJ1-2; whether TRBD1, the table's D call, matches the DNA was not checked. TRBV21-1 corresponds to a pseudogene. Sequencing used PBMCs. The source of this sequence is a man aged 18 to 30 in good health and CMV-seronegative. The DNA of the CDR3 is TGTGCCAGCAGCAAAGGGACCAGGGGGTCCCACTATGGCTACACCTTC. This codes for CASSKGTRGSHYGYTF.